The 29 T cell receptor beta chains given below trace back to one sample, sequenced in a study of blood T cell repertoires in COVID-19. Data came from immunoSEQ multiplex PCR; TCRdb stores just in-frame clones and leaves some out. In the table there are approximately 440,000 clones, roughly 90% of which are singletons. Sequencing used PBMCs or T cells enriched from blood (not recorded which). The receptors derive from a woman aged 18-29 years who had recovered from COVID-19.

The chain links TRBV10-3 to TRBJ1-4; TRBD1 matches 7 bases. The CDR3 has 15 amino acids. V gave up 0 bases and J gave up 8 bases; unmatched junction bases: 6. Per germline, CDR1 ENHRY and CDR2 SYGVKD. CDR3 sequence: CAISESTGSPEKLFF. CDR3 DNA: TGTGCCATCAGTGAGTCGACAGGGTCACCAGAAAAACTGTTTTTT.

The gene calls are TRBV3-1 (or the pseudogene TRBV3-2) and TRBJ2-3; tentative D call: TRBD1 (6 bases). Between the trimmed V and J ends, which lost 5 bases and 3 bases, there was a span of 24 bases. The CDR3 runs to 18 residues. The V gene's germline CDR1 is LGHDT and CDR2 YNNKEL (reference sequence). CDR3 nucleotide sequence: TGTGCCAGCAGCTCTCACCTACCCAGGGGACGAGAAACAGATACGCAGTATTTT. Protein: CASSSHLPRGRETDTQYF.

Here the CDR3 reads CASRDGGAQETQYF. The DNA of the CDR3 is TGTGCCAGCAGGGACGGGGGGGCCCAAGAGACCCAGTACTTC. The chain uses TRBV6-5 and TRBJ2-5, with 8 bases fitting TRBD2. Trimming at V came to 6 bases and at J to 1 base, leaving 4 bases not matched to a gene. CDR1 is MNHEY and CDR2 is SVGAGI in the germline V gene. The CDR3 loop spans 14 amino acids.

This clone was recorded once. The rearrangement uses TRBV12-5 and TRBJ2-1; 7 bases fit TRBD2. With 0 bases clipped from V and 10 bases from J, the junction kept 15 bases outside the gene matches. There are 17 residues in the CDR3. The germline V gene has CDR1 LGHNT and CDR2 FRNRAP. CDR3 loop: CASGLVFGAGTSGEQFF. In nucleotides, the CDR3 is TGTGCTAGTGGTTTGGTATTCGGAGCGGGGACTTCCGGAGAGCAGTTCTTC.

V is TRBV30 and J is TRBJ1-3; 12 bases fit TRBD1. Germline loops: CDR1 GTSNPN, CDR2 SVGIG (reference sequence). The CDR3 consists of 15 residues. V dropped 3 bases and J dropped 8; count of bases not matched to a gene: 8. The CDR3 nucleotides read TGTGCCTGGAGGCTTCCGGGACAGGGGGCTTACACCATATATTTT. This encodes CAWRLPGQGAYTIYF.

The V gene is TRBV25-1, the J gene TRBJ1-2; perhaps TRBD1 as D (5 bases). The germline CDR1 and CDR2 sequences are MGHDK and SYGVNS. The CDR3 is 14 residues long. V was pared by 2 bases and J by 8 bases, with 15 bases between. As DNA, the CDR3 is TGTGCCAGCAGTGAAACGACGTCAGGGAAAGGCTACACCTTC. This gives the protein CASSETTSGKGYTF.

The rearrangement joins TRBV3-1 (or the pseudogene TRBV3-2) to TRBJ1-1; possibly TRBD1 for D (6 bases). Germline CDR1 and CDR2: LGHDT and YNNKEL (reference sequence). V was clipped by 4 bases and J by 4 bases, with 13 bases between them. The CDR3 is 14 amino acids. The CDR3 protein is CASSRRTEVTEAFF. As DNA, the CDR3 is TGTGCCAGCAGCCGCCGGACAGAAGTCACTGAAGCTTTCTTT.

V usage is TRBV27 and J usage is TRBJ2-1, with TRBD2 matching over 8 bases. V gave up 2 bases and J gave up 10 bases; unmatched junction bases: 4. The CDR3 is 13 amino acids. From germline, CDR1 is MNHEY and CDR2 SMNVEV (reference sequence). The CDR3 coding sequence is TGTGCCAGCAGTTTAGCGGGAGGCTACGAGCAGTTCTTC. It is translated as CASSLAGGYEQFF.

The genes are TRBV11-1 and TRBJ2-1; tentatively, D is TRBD2 (5 bases). Trimming stripped 6 bases from V and 7 bases from J, with 16 bases between. The CDR3 is made up of 14 amino acids. Germline V gene sequence: CDR1 SGHAT, CDR2 FQDESV (reference sequence). Here the CDR3 DNA reads TGTGCCAGCAGTTTGCCTTCTAGGAGGAATGAGCAGTTCTTC. Its translation: CASSLPSRRNEQFF.

This chain joins TRBV24-1 and TRBJ2-1, with 12 bases that match TRBD1. CDR1 and CDR2 (germline): KGHDR, SFDVKD. The CDR3 extends over 15 amino acids. J gave up 9 bases and V 4 bases, and 6 bases lay outside the gene matches. The chain's CDR3 is CATSDPGQGAGEQFF. CDR3 nucleotide sequence: TGTGCCACCAGTGACCCGGGACAGGGGGCTGGTGAGCAGTTCTTC.

The V gene is TRBV4-1, the J gene TRBJ1-6; no firm D call. Trimming took off 4 bases at V and 7 bases at J, with 14 bases between the two ends. Germline V gene sequence: CDR1 MGHRA, CDR2 YSYEKL. The CDR3 loop spans 15 amino acids. CDR3: CASSLGETRNSPLHF. The CDR3, as DNA: TGCGCCAGCAGCCTGGGCGAAACGAGAAATTCACCCCTCCACTTT.

The V gene is TRBV19, the J gene TRBJ1-5; possibly TRBD1 for D (5 bases). The CDR3 sequence is 12 residues long. CDR1 LNHDA and CDR2 SQIVND come from the germline V gene (reference sequence). The V end was cut by 7 bases, the J end by 9 bases, with 13 bases between. As DNA, the CDR3 is TGTGCCAGTACCCAGGGAGGGCGGCCCCAGCATTTT. Translated: CASTQGGRPQHF.

This chain joins TRBV28 and TRBJ1-6, with D tentatively TRBD1 (5 bases). The CDR3 runs to 14 residues. Germline CDR1 is MDHEN and CDR2 is SYDVKM. The V and J ends lost 8 bases and 7 bases respectively, with 15 bases between them. Here the CDR3 DNA reads TGTGCCAGCCTCCTGGGAGGGGACAATTCACCCCTCCACTTT. This sequence encodes CASLLGGDNSPLHF.

Notes on this clone: This specimen includes other DNA sequences encoding the same CDR3. The chain is built from TRBV5-1 and TRBJ1-2; D unresolved. Trimming took off 0 bases at V and 0 bases at J, with 3 bases between the two ends. The CDR3 is 13 amino acids. Germline V gives CDR1 SGHRS, CDR2 YFSETQ. The CDR3 DNA sequence: TGCGCCAGCAGCTTGGACTCTAACTATGGCTACACCTTC. It is translated as CASSLDSNYGYTF. Full variable domain (missing parts from reference TRBV5-1 and TRBJ1-2): KAGVTQTPRYLIKTRGQQVTLSCSPISGHRSVSWYQQTPGQGLQFLFEYFSETQRNKGNFPGRFSGRQFSNSRSEMNVSTLELGDSALYLCASSLDSNYGYTFGSGTRLTVV.

The chain combines TRBV12-5 with TRBJ1-1; 7 bases match TRBD1. This CDR3 region has 19 residues. After removal of 0 bases from V and 2 bases from J, the junction contained 15 bases not matched to a gene. CDR1 LGHNT and CDR2 FRNRAP come from the germline V gene. The CDR3 is CASGLVLGQGVSKNTEAFF. The CDR3, as DNA: TGTGCTAGTGGTTTGGTACTCGGGCAGGGGGTTTCAAAAAACACTGAAGCTTTCTTT.

The chain combines TRBV19 with TRBJ1-2; the D is unclear. The CDR3 sequence is 13 residues long. Germline V lookup: CDR1 LNHDA, CDR2 SQIVND (reference sequence). Between the trimmed V and J ends, which lost 3 bases and 0 bases, there was a span of 5 bases. CDR3 protein: CASSIRTNYGYTF. The CDR3 DNA reads as TGTGCCAGTAGTATCAGGACTAACTATGGCTACACCTTC. Looking up the rest from reference TRBV19 and TRBJ1-2 gives the full variable domain: DGGITQSPKYLFRKEGQNVTLSCEQNLNHDAMYWYRQDPGQGLRLIYYSQIVNDFQKGDIAEGYSVSREKKESFPLTVTSAQKNPTAFYLCASSIRTNYGYTFGSGTRLTVV.

The chain is built from TRBV3-1 (or the pseudogene TRBV3-2) and TRBJ2-2; D might be TRBD2 (5 bases). The CDR3 has 16 amino acids. Germline V CDR1 and CDR2: LGHDT, YNNKEL (reference sequence). Trimming took 0 bases from V and 3 from J, leaving 11 bases between them. The CDR3 DNA sequence: TGTGCCAGCAGCCAAGATCCTAGCTCTTACACCGGGGAGCTGTTTTTT. It specifies CASSQDPSSYTGELFF.

V is TRBV11-2 and J is TRBJ2-5; a weak D match, TRBD2 (6 bases). This CDR3 is built from 14 residues. Germline V gene lookup returns CDR1 SGHAT and CDR2 FQNNGV. Trimming removed 5 bases from V and 5 bases from J, with 15 bases in between. The CDR3 sequence: CASSPVGGWETQYF. CDR3 sequence (DNA): TGTGCCAGCAGCCCCGTCGGGGGATGGGAGACCCAGTACTTC.

The rearrangement uses TRBV9 and TRBJ2-5; 13 positions match TRBD2. CDR1 is SGDLS and CDR2 is YYNGEE in the germline V gene. The CDR3 totals 17 residues. J gave up 1 base and V 0 bases, and 3 bases lay outside the gene matches. This CDR3 reads CASSVGTSGGFQETQYF. Written as DNA, the CDR3 is TGTGCCAGCAGCGTAGGGACTAGCGGGGGCTTCCAAGAGACCCAGTACTTC.

The chain is built from TRBV21-1 and TRBJ1-3. TRBV21-1 is given as a pseudogene. This CDR3 region has 20 residues. DNA of the CDR3: TGTGCCAGCAGCCCCCCCGAACTTGTGCGGCAGCCCTCCTCTGGAAACACCATATATTTT. It yields the protein CASSPPELVRQPSSGNTIYF.

This rearrangement joins TRBV11-3 to TRBJ2-1; TRBD2 might be the D (5 bases). This CDR3 contains 15 residues. Per the germline V gene, CDR1 is SGHNT and CDR2 is YENEEA. V was clipped by 3 bases and J by 2 bases, with 11 bases between them. CDR3 residues: CASSLDFFTYNEQFF. CDR3 nucleotide sequence: TGTGCCAGCAGCTTGGACTTTTTTACCTACAATGAGCAGTTCTTC. The full variable domain, with the rest looked up from reference TRBV11-3 and TRBJ2-1, is EAGVVQSPRYKIIEKKQPVAFWCNPISGHNTLYWYLQNLGQGPELLIRYENEEAVDDSQLPKDRFSAERLKGVDSTLKIQPAELGDSAVYLCASSLDFFTYNEQFFGPGTRLTVL.

The chain recombines TRBV6-5 with TRBJ2-6; D may be TRBD2 (5 bases). The V gene's germline CDR1 is MNHEY and CDR2 SVGAGI. This CDR3 is built from 15 residues. V lost 4 bases to trimming and J lost 0 bases, with 7 bases between them. The CDR3 coding sequence is TGTGCCAGCAGTTGGGGAGCCTCTGGGGCCAACGTCCTGACTTTC. Amino acids: CASSWGASGANVLTF.

J is TRBJ1-1 and V is TRBV28, with TRBD1 matching 8 bases. V lost 3 bases and J lost 6; bases outside the gene matches: 12. CDR1 is MDHEN and CDR2 is SYDVKM in the germline V gene. CDR3 length equals 16 residues. The CDR3 DNA follows: TGTGCCAGCAGTTTTTTGTCAGGGGGCGGGAGGGCTGAAGCTTTCTTT. Translation gives CASSFLSGGGRAEAFF. Full variable domain (outside the CDR3, taken from reference TRBV28 and TRBJ1-1): DVKVTQSSRYLVKRTGEKVFLECVQDMDHENMFWYRQDPGLGLRLIYFSYDVKMKEKGDIPEGYSVSREKKERFSLILESASTNQTSMYLCASSFLSGGGRAEAFFGQGTRLTVV.

V gene TRBV2 combines with J gene TRBJ2-1, with D unclear. The CDR3 is 11 amino acids. Trimming pared 8 bases from V and 3 bases from J, leaving 5 bases between. Per germline, CDR1 SNHLY and CDR2 FYNNEI. This chain's CDR3 is CASRGYNEQFF. DNA for the CDR3: TGTGCCAGCCGAGGCTACAATGAGCAGTTCTTC.

J is TRBJ2-7 and V is TRBV7-2; TRBD1 matches at 7 bases. There are 15 residues in the CDR3. From germline, CDR1 is SGHTA and CDR2 FQGNSA. The V gene end was trimmed by 5 bases and the J gene end by 3 bases; junction bases not matched to a gene: 10. This chain's CDR3 is CASSMRTGQIYEQYF. CDR3 bases: TGTGCCAGCAGCATGAGAACGGGACAGATCTACGAGCAGTACTTC.

The genes are TRBV21-1 and TRBJ1-1; the table's D call TRBD1 went unverified against the DNA. TRBV21-1 is listed as a pseudogene. The CDR3 is made up of 19 amino acids. The CDR3 sequence is CASSLGTGGQSSRNTEAFF. CDR3 coding DNA: TGTGCCAGCAGCCTCGGGACAGGGGGCCAAAGCTCCCGGAACACTGAAGCTTTCTTT.

The rearrangement links TRBV7-2 to TRBJ2-4; TRBD1 might be the D (7 bases). Trimming left V 2 bases short and J 7 bases short, with 12 bases between. The CDR3 is 14 residues long. From germline, CDR1 is SGHTA and CDR2 FQGNSA. CDR3 sequence reads: CASSLSAGGNIQYF. The DNA for the CDR3 is TGTGCCAGCAGCTTATCGGCAGGGGGGAACATTCAGTACTTC.

This chain links TRBV9 with TRBJ1-2, with no clear D. Germline CDR1 reads SGDLS; CDR2 reads YYNGEE. Trimming took 1 base from V and 8 from J, leaving 12 bases between them. The CDR3 contains 13 residues. As DNA, the CDR3 is TGTGCCAGCAGCGTAACGGAGGATCTCGGCTACACCTTC. This translates into CASSVTEDLGYTF.

V is TRBV28 and J is TRBJ1-1; 7 nucleotides line up with TRBD1. The CDR3 covers 17 residues. J was trimmed by 1 base and V by 8 bases; bases with no gene match: 16. The V gene's germline CDR1 is MDHEN and CDR2 SYDVKM. The CDR3 DNA sequence: TGTGCCAGCCCTTCTTCTAGGGTCTACAGGGGGAACACTGAAGCTTTCTTT. This translates into CASPSSRVYRGNTEAFF.